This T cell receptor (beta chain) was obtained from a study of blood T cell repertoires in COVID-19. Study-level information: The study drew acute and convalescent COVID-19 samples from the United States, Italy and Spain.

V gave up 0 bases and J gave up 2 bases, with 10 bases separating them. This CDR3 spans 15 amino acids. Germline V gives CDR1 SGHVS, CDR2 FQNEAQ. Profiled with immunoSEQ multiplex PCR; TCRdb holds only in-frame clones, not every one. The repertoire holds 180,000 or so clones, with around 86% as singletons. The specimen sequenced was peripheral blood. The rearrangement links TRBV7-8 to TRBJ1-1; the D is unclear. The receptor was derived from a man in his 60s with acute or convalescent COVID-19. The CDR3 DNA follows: TGTGCCAGCAGCTTAGCTCTGGGCAGCAACACTGAAGCTTTCTTT. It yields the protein CASSLALGSNTEAFF. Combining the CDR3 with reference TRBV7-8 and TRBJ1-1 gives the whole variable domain GAGVSQSPRYKVAKRGQDVALRCDPISGHVSLFWYQQALGQGPEFLTYFQNEAQLDKSGLPSDRFFAERPEGSVSTLKIQRTQQEDSAVYLCASSLALGSNTEAFFGQGTRLTVV.